These 25 T cell receptor beta chains share one sample of origin, sequenced in a study of T cell responses to AZD1222 COVID-19 vaccine. Only in-frame clones appear in the TCRdb table, and some are missing; sequencing was by immunoSEQ multiplex PCR. The sample lists under 130,000 clones, 85% to 90% occurring once. The sequencing used peripheral blood, collected on day 0 of AZD1222 vaccination. These receptors were obtained from an adult in good health.

The rearrangement uses TRBV5-1 and TRBJ2-1; 11 bases are a match to TRBD2. V dropped 0 bases and J dropped 7; count of bases not matched to a gene: 3. The CDR3 is 15 residues long. Germline-derived CDR1 and CDR2 are SGHRS and YFSETQ. CDR3 in DNA: TGCGCCAGCAGCTTGGGACTAGCGGGAACGAATGAGCAGTTCTTC. It encodes CASSLGLAGTNEQFF.

The CDR3 sequence: CASSPRGQNEQFF. The CDR3 region has the DNA TGTGCCAGCAGCCCAAGGGGCCAGAATGAGCAGTTCTTC. The chain couples TRBV7-8 to TRBJ2-1, with D perhaps TRBD1 (5 bases). V was shortened by 5 bases and J by 7 bases, with 12 bases between the two germline ends. This CDR3 region has 13 residues. The V gene's germline CDR1 is SGHVS and CDR2 FQNEAQ.

This clone has more than one count but fewer than ten. The chain couples TRBV5-1 to TRBJ2-1; no firm D call. Germline V CDR1 and CDR2: SGHRS, YFSETQ. Trimming took off 4 bases at V and 7 bases at J, with 15 bases between the two ends. This CDR3 region has 14 residues. CDR3 residues: CASSLVAARNEQFF. The CDR3 region has the DNA TGCGCCAGCAGCCTAGTCGCGGCGCGGAATGAGCAGTTCTTC.

This clone is a singleton in its sample. This chain uses TRBV27 with TRBJ2-1; 13 bases align to TRBD2. The CDR3 length is 16 residues. Germline V gives CDR1 MNHEY, CDR2 SMNVEV (reference sequence). Trimming cost V 5 bases and J 1 base; bases outside gene matches: 2. CDR3 region: CASSRTSGGSYNEQFF. The DNA of the CDR3 is TGTGCCAGCAGTAGGACTAGCGGGGGATCCTACAATGAGCAGTTCTTC.

This chain joins TRBV30 and TRBJ2-3; the D gene is possibly TRBD2 (5 bases). CDR3 length: 15 residues. Germline V gene data show CDR1 as GTSNPN and CDR2 as SVGIG (reference sequence). V lost 1 base and J 6 bases, leaving 17 bases between the germline ends. DNA for the CDR3: TGTGCCTGGAGTGGGACTGGGTGGCCCCTCGATACGCAGTATTTT. Encoded protein: CAWSGTGWPLDTQYF.

V and J are TRBV2 and TRBJ2-5; 9 bases fit TRBD1. With V trimmed by 6 bases and J by 5 bases, 7 bases remained unmatched. Germline V gene lookup returns CDR1 SNHLY and CDR2 FYNNEI. The CDR3 sequence is 14 residues long. For the CDR3, the DNA is TGTGCCAGCAGGGCACAGGGGGCAGGCGAGACCCAGTACTTC. It is translated as CASRAQGAGETQYF.

This chain connects TRBV7-3 to TRBJ2-1, with D maybe TRBD1 (6 bases). The CDR3 length is 14 residues. CDR1 is SGHTA and CDR2 is FQGTGA in the germline V gene. V was shortened by 6 bases and J by 5 bases, with 14 bases between the two germline ends. CDR3 residues: CASSPTGNDNEQFF. The DNA for the CDR3 is TGTGCCAGCAGTCCAACAGGGAACGACAATGAGCAGTTCTTC. Full variable domain (remainder filled in from reference TRBV7-3 and TRBJ2-1): GAGVSQTPSNKVTEKGKYVELRCDPISGHTALYWYRQSLGQGPEFLIYFQGTGAADDSGLPNDRFFAVRPEGSVSTLKIQRTERGDSAVYLCASSPTGNDNEQFFGPGTRLTVL.

The rearrangement links TRBV2 to TRBJ2-1, with a weak D call TRBD1 (5 bases). The CDR3 has 13 amino acids. V was shortened by 2 bases and J by 4 bases, with 6 bases between the two germline ends. Looked up from germline, CDR1 is SNHLY and CDR2 is FYNNEI. The CDR3 DNA follows: TGTGCCAGCAGTGAAACAGGATACAATGAGCAGTTCTTC. The encoded protein is CASSETGYNEQFF.

The chain uses TRBV10-2 and TRBJ2-3; TRBD2 aligns across 8 bases. CDR3 size: 15 residues. Germline V gives CDR1 WSHSY, CDR2 SAAADI. The trim removed 4 bases at V and 9 bases at J, leaving 12 bases unmatched. CDR3 region: CASSVAAGASGTQYF. In DNA, the CDR3 is TGCGCCAGCAGTGTGGCAGCGGGAGCTTCCGGGACGCAGTATTTT.

The chain recombines TRBV4-2 with TRBJ2-1; maybe TRBD2 (6 bases). The germline V gene has CDR1 LGHNA and CDR2 YNFKEQ. The CDR3 consists of 16 residues. V lost 2 bases and J lost 7, with 18 bases in between. In DNA form, the CDR3 reads TGTGCCAGCAGCCAAAAGGCGGGGCTTCGGTCGAATGAGCAGTTCTTC. This sequence encodes CASSQKAGLRSNEQFF.

The V and J genes are TRBV7-3 and TRBJ1-1; D remains ambiguous. The CDR3 sequence is 12 residues long. The germline V gene encodes CDR1 SGHTA and CDR2 FQGTGA. V gave up 5 bases and J gave up 1 base, with 5 bases separating them. CDR3 protein: CASSDKNTEAFF. The CDR3 region has the DNA TGTGCCAGCAGCGACAAGAACACTGAAGCTTTCTTT.

The genes are TRBV7-9 and TRBJ1-1, with D possibly matching TRBD1 (6 bases). Per the germline V gene, CDR1 is SEHNR and CDR2 is FQNEAQ (reference sequence). The CDR3 runs to 15 residues. Trimming cost V 6 bases and J 0 bases, with 14 bases left between them. The CDR3 here is CASRPRQALNTEAFF. CDR3 sequence (DNA): TGTGCCAGCAGACCAAGACAGGCCCTGAACACTGAAGCTTTCTTT.

V gene TRBV5-1 combines with J gene TRBJ2-1; D possibly corresponds to TRBD2 (5 bases). The V end was cut by 3 bases, the J end by 2 bases, with 9 bases between. The CDR3 is 14 residues long. Germline V CDR1 and CDR2: SGHRS, YFSETQ. Here the CDR3 reads CASSSSGTYNEQFF. The CDR3 region has the DNA TGCGCCAGCAGCTCGAGCGGTACCTACAATGAGCAGTTCTTC.

V and J are TRBV23-1 and TRBJ2-1, with D perhaps TRBD2 (6 bases). Being an ORF, TRBV23-1 has a function that is uncertain. This CDR3 has 14 amino acids. V dropped 2 bases and J dropped 5 bases, with 10 bases sitting between them. The CDR3 spells CASSQRVADNEQFF. DNA of the CDR3: TGCGCCAGCAGTCAAAGAGTAGCGGACAATGAGCAGTTCTTC.

V gene TRBV7-6 combines with J gene TRBJ2-3; TRBD1 matches 8 bases. The CDR3 totals 16 residues. Germline V CDR1 and CDR2: SGHVS, FNYEAQ. After removal of 3 bases from V and 2 bases from J, the junction contained 7 bases not matched to a gene. CDR3 in amino acids: CASSLWTGQDTDTQYF. The CDR3 DNA reads as TGTGCCAGCAGCTTGTGGACAGGGCAGGACACAGATACGCAGTATTTT.

This chain connects TRBV5-5 to TRBJ2-3; 12 nucleotides line up with TRBD1. CDR3 length: 18 amino acids. Germline CDR1 is SGHKS and CDR2 is YYEKEE (reference sequence). V shed 1 base and J 5 bases; nucleotides not matched to a gene: 11. The CDR3 DNA is TGTGCCAGCAGCTTGCTTGGGACAGGGGGCGCGCGAGGAGATACGCAGTATTTT. Translation gives CASSLLGTGGARGDTQYF.

V is TRBV10-3 and J is TRBJ2-2, with 7 bases aligning to TRBD1. Germline loops: CDR1 ENHRY, CDR2 SYGVKD. V lost 7 bases, J lost 1 base, and 6 bases stayed unmatched. This CDR3 is 15 amino acids long. CDR3 amino acids: CAINRQGENTGELFF. The CDR3 DNA reads TGTGCCATCAACCGACAGGGAGAGAACACCGGGGAGCTGTTTTTT.

This clone was picked up one time. The V call is TRBV27, the J call TRBJ2-7; TRBD1 matches 7 bases. This CDR3 comprises 15 residues. The germline V gene has CDR1 MNHEY and CDR2 SMNVEV (reference sequence). Germline trimming cut 5 bases from V and 3 bases from J; bases unmatched to any gene: 10. The CDR3 sequence is CASSPQGVRIYEQYF. In DNA, the CDR3 is TGTGCCAGCAGTCCTCAGGGGGTCCGAATCTACGAGCAGTACTTC.

This chain links TRBV28 with TRBJ2-1; D is undetermined. The V gene lost 7 bases and the J gene lost 0 bases, with 10 bases spanning the gap. The germline gives CDR1 MDHEN, CDR2 SYDVKM. This CDR3 is 14 amino acids long. The CDR3 loop reads CASMRPSSYNEQFF. CDR3 bases: TGTGCCAGCATGCGGCCGAGCTCCTACAATGAGCAGTTCTTC.

The rearrangement links TRBV7-2 to TRBJ1-6; 10 bases are shared with TRBD1. Trimming took 7 bases from V and 9 from J; bases not matched to a gene: 6. Looked up from germline, CDR1 is SGHTA and CDR2 is FQGNSA. CDR3 length: 14 amino acids. DNA for the CDR3: TGTGCCAGCATCGCCGGACAGGGGGGTTCACCCCTCCACTTT. Residues: CASIAGQGGSPLHF. The variable domain in full, completed from reference TRBV7-2 and TRBJ1-6, reads GAGVSQSPSNKVTEKGKDVELRCDPISGHTALYWYRQSLGQGLEFLIYFQGNSAPDKSGLPSDRFSAERTGGSVSTLTIQRTQQEDSAVYLCASIAGQGGSPLHFGNGTRLTVT.

This chain uses TRBV25-1 with TRBJ1-1; D is perhaps TRBD1 (6 bases). Trimming left V 5 bases short and J 0 bases short, with 16 bases between. Germline values: CDR1 MGHDK, CDR2 SYGVNS. This CDR3 region has 16 residues. CDR3 sequence: CASSPYSGGLNTEAFF. The CDR3 region has the DNA TGTGCCAGCAGTCCCTACAGTGGGGGCTTGAACACTGAAGCTTTCTTT.

V usage is TRBV3-1 (or the pseudogene TRBV3-2) and J usage is TRBJ2-1; 12 nucleotides line up with TRBD2. CDR3 length equals 15 residues. CDR1 is LGHDT and CDR2 is YNNKEL in the germline V gene (reference sequence). V was pared by 4 bases and J by 4 bases, with 2 bases of the junction left unmatched. This chain's CDR3 is CASSPGLAGYNEQFF. The CDR3, as DNA: TGTGCCAGCAGCCCAGGACTAGCGGGATACAATGAGCAGTTCTTC.

V is TRBV28 and J is TRBJ1-2; 9 bases are shared with TRBD1. This CDR3 spans 12 amino acids. Germline trimming cut 8 bases from V and 5 bases from J; bases unmatched to any gene: 3. CDR1 is MDHEN and CDR2 is SYDVKM in the germline V gene. The CDR3, as DNA: TGTGCCAGCGGGACAGGGAGTTATGGCTACACCTTC. Translated: CASGTGSYGYTF.

The rearrangement links TRBV28 to TRBJ2-7; perhaps TRBD1 as D (5 bases). From germline, CDR1 is MDHEN and CDR2 SYDVKM. CDR3 length: 11 residues. Trimming removed 6 bases from V and 4 bases from J, with 7 bases in between. CDR3 in DNA: TGTGCCAGCAGATCAGGGTACGAGCAGTACTTC. Residues: CASRSGYEQYF.

This clone was seen more than once but under ten times. Relative to the germline gene, one junction end is altered; a read error may explain this. The rearrangement joins TRBV7-7 to TRBJ2-5, with 8 bases that match TRBD1. The CDR3 spans 15 residues. In germline, CDR1 is SSHAT, CDR2 FNYEAQ (reference sequence). Written as DNA, the CDR3 is TGTGCTAGCAGCTTAGGGCGGACAGGGAGGGAGACCCAGTACTTC. It translates to CASSLGRTGRETQYF.